One T cell receptor beta chain is described in this entry. The antigen is undetermined. The CDR3 spans 15 residues. The trim removed 3 bases at V and 5 bases at J, leaving 7 bases unmatched. The germline CDR1 and CDR2 sequences are LNHDA and SQIVND (reference sequence). Naive-designated CD8 cells lacked CD45RO, were positively enriched for CCR7, and omitted terminally differentiated effector memory CD45RA+ cells. The sample comes from a study of shared clonotypes between healthy human individuals. Replicate PCRs run on sorted subsets employed 200 ng DNA, tens of thousands of T cell genomes. TCRdb's table, derived via immunoSEQ multiplex PCR, lists solely in-frame clones and lacks some. This sample has about 2 million clones, with roughly 95% found just once. Overall study results and limits: Clonotypes not shared had lower generation probabilities than those common to all four donors.

The V call is TRBV19, the J call TRBJ1-1, with 9 bases identical to TRBD1. Sequencing was performed on naive CD8+ T cells sorted from blood. The origin of this receptor is a man aged 18 to 30 in good health. DNA for the CDR3: TGTGCCAGTAGTATCGTTTACAGGGGGCGAACTGAAGCTTTCTTT. Translation gives CASSIVYRGRTEAFF.